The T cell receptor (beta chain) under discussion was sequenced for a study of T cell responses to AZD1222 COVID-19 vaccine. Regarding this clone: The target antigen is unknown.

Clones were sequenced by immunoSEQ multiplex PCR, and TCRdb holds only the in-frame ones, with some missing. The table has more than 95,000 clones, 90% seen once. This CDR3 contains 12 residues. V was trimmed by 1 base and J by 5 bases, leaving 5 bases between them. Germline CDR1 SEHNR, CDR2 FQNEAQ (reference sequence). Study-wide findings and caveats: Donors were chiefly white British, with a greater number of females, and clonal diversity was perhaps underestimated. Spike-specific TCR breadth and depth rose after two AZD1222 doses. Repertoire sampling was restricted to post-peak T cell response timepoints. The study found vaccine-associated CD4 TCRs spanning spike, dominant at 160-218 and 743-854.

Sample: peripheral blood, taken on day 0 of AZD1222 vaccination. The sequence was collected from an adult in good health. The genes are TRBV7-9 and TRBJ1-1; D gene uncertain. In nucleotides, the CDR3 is TGTGCCAGCAGCTTAGGACGGACTGAAGCTTTCTTT. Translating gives CASSLGRTEAFF.